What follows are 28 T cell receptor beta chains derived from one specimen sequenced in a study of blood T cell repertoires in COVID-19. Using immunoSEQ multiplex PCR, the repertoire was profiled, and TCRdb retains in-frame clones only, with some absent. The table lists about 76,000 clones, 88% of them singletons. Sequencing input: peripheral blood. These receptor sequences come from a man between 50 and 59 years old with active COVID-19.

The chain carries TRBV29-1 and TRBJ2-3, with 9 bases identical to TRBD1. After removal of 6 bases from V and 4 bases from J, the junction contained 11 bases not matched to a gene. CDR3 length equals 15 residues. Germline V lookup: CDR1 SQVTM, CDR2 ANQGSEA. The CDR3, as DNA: TGCAGCGTAAGACGGACAGGGGCTGGTCCAGATACGCAGTATTTT. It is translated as CSVRRTGAGPDTQYF.

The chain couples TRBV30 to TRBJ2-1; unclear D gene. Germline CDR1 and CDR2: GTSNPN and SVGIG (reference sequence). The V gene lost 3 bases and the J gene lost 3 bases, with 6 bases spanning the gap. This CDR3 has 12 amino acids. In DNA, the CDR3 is TGTGCCTGGAGCCGGAGCTACAATGAGCAGTTCTTC. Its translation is CAWSRSYNEQFF.

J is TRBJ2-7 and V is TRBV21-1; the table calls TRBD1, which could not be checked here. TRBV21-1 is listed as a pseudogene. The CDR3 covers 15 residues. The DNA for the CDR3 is TGTGCCAGCAGCAATTCGACAGGGGTGGTCGACGAGCAGTACTTC. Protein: CASSNSTGVVDEQYF.

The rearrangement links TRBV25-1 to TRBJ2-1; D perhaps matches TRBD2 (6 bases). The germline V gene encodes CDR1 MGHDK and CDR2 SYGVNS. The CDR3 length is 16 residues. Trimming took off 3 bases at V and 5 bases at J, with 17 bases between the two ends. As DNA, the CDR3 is TGTGCCAGCAGTGATTTCAGGGACTTCCACAACAATGAGCAGTTCTTC. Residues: CASSDFRDFHNNEQFF. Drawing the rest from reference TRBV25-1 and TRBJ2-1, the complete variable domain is EADIYQTPRYLVIGTGKKITLECSQTMGHDKMYWYQQDPGMELHLIHYSYGVNSTEKGDLSSESTVSRIRTEHFPLTLESARPSHTSQYLCASSDFRDFHNNEQFFGPGTRLTVL.

CDR3 residues: CASRVAGGPVDTQYF. CDR3 DNA: TGTGCCAGCAGAGTAGCGGGGGGGCCCGTAGATACGCAGTATTTT. This chain uses TRBV25-1 with TRBJ2-3, with 11 bases fitting TRBD2. The CDR3 spans 15 residues. Germline CDR1 and CDR2: MGHDK and SYGVNS. Unmatched junction bases numbered 7, after V lost 6 bases and J lost 5 bases.

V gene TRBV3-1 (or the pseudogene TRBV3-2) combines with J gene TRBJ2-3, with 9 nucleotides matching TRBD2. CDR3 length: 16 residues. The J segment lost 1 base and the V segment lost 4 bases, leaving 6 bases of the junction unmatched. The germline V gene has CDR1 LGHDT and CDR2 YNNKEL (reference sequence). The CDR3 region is CASSPAGGRGTDTQYF. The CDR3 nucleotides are TGTGCCAGCAGCCCTGCGGGGGGGCGAGGCACAGATACGCAGTATTTT.

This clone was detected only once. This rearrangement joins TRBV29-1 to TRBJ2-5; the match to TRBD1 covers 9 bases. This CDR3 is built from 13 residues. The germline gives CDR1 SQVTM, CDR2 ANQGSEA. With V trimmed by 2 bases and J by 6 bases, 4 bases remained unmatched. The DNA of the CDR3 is TGCAGCGTTGAACCACAGGGGGCGAAGACCCAGTACTTC. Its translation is CSVEPQGAKTQYF.

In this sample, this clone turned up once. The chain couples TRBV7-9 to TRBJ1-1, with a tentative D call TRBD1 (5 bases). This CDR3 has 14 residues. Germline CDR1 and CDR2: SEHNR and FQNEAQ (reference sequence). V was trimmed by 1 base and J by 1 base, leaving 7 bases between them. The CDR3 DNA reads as TGTGCCAGCAGCTTAGTGCAGGGGAACACTGAAGCTTTCTTT. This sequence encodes CASSLVQGNTEAFF.

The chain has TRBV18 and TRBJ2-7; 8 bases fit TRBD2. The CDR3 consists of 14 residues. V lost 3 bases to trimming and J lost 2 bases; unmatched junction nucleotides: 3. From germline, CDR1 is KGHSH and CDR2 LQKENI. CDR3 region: CASSPGLGAYEQYF. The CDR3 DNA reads TGTGCCAGCTCACCGGGACTAGGGGCCTACGAGCAGTACTTC.

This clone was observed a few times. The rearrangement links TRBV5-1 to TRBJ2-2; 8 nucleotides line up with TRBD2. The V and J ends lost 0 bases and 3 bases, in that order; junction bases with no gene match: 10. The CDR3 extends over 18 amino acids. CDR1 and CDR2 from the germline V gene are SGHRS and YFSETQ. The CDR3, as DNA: TGCGCCAGCAGCTTGGAAAAAGGACTAGCTGGAGACACCGGGGAGCTGTTTTTT. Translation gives CASSLEKGLAGDTGELFF.

In nucleotides, the CDR3 is TGTGCTAGTGGCTCTACTAGCGGGGGAACCAATGAGCAGTTCTTC. It specifies CASGSTSGGTNEQFF. J is TRBJ2-1 and V is TRBV12-5; 11 bases line up with TRBD2. Trimming cost V 6 bases and J 6 bases; bases outside gene matches: 7. This CDR3 is built from 15 residues. Germline V lookup: CDR1 LGHNT, CDR2 FRNRAP.

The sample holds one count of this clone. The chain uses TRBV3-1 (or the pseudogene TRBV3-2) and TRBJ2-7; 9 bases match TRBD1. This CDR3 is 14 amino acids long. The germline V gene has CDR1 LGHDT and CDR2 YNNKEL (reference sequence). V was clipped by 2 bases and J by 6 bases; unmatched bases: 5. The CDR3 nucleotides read TGTGCCAGCAGCCAAAACAGGGGGCCGCTCGAGCAGTACTTC. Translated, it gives CASSQNRGPLEQYF.

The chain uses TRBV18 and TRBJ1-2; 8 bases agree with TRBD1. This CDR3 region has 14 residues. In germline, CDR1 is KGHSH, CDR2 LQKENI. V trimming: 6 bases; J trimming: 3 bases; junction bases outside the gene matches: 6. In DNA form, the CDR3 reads TGTGCCAGCTCGCGACAGGGGCACGACTATGGCTACACCTTC. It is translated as CASSRQGHDYGYTF.

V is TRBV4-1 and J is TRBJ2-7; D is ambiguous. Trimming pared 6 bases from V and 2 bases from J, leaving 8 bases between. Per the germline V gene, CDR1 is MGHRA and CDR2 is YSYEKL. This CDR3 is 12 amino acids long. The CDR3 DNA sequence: TGCGCCAGCAGTCCAACAACCTACGAGCAGTACTTC. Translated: CASSPTTYEQYF.

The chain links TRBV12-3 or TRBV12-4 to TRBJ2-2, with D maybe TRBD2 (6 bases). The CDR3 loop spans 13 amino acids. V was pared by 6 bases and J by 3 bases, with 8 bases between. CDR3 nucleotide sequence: TGTGCCAGCAGGGGGGAGGACACCGGGGAGCTGTTTTTT. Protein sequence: CASRGEDTGELFF.

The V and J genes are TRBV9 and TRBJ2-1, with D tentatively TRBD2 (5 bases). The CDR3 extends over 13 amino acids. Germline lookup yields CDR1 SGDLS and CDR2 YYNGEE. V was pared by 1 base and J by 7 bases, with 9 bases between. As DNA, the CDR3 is TGTGCCAGCAGCGTAAGTCCGGGGAATGAGCAGTTCTTC. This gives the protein CASSVSPGNEQFF.

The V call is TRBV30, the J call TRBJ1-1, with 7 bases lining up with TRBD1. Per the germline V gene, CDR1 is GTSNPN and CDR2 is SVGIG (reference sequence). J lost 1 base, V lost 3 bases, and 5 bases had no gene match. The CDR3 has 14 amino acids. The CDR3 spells CAWRLGTANTEAFF. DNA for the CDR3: TGTGCCTGGAGGTTAGGGACAGCGAACACTGAAGCTTTCTTT. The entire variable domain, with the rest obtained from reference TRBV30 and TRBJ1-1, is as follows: SQTIHQWPATLVQPVGSPLSLECTVEGTSNPNLYWYRQAAGRGLQLLFYSVGIGQISSEVPQNLSASRPQDRQFILSSKKLLLSDSGFYLCAWRLGTANTEAFFGQGTRLTVV.

The CDR3 reads CASSGQGIGGYTF. The CDR3 DNA sequence: TGTGCCAGTTCGGGACAGGGGATTGGCGGCTACACCTTC. The chain links TRBV28 to TRBJ1-2, with 10 bases lining up with TRBD1. Per germline, CDR1 MDHEN and CDR2 SYDVKM. V shed 9 bases, J shed 8 bases, and the junction held 9 bases outside the gene matches. CDR3 size: 13 residues.

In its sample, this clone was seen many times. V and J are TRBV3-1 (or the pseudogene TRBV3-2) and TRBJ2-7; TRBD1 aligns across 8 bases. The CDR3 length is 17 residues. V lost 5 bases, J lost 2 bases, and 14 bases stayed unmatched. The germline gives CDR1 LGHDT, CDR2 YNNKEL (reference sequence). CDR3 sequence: CASSSFYAGTGTYEQYF. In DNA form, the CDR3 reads TGTGCCAGCAGCTCATTCTATGCCGGGACAGGCACCTACGAGCAGTACTTC.

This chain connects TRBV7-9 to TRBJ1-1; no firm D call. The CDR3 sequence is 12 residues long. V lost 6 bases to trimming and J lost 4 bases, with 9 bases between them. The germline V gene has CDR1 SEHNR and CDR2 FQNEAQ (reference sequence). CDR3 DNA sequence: TGTGCCAGCAGTCCCCGGGTCACTGAAGCTTTCTTT. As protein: CASSPRVTEAFF.

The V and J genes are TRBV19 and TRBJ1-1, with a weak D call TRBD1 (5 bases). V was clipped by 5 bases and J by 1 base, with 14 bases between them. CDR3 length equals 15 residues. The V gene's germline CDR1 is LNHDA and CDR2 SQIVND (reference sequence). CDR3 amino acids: CASSFGGVGNTEAFF. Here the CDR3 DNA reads TGTGCCAGTAGTTTCGGGGGGGTAGGGAACACTGAAGCTTTCTTT.

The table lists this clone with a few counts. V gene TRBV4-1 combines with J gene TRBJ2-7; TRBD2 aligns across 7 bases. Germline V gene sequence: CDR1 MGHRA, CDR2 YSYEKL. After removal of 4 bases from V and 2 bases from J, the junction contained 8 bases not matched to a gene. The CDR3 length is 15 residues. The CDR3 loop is CASSRSGVETYEQYF. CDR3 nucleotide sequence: TGCGCCAGCAGCCGAAGCGGGGTCGAGACCTACGAGCAGTACTTC.

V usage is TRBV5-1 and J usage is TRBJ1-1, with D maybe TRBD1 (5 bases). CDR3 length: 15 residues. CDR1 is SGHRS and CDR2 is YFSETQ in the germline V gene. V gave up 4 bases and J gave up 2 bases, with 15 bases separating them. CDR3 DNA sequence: TGCGCCAGCAGCCCGACGGGGGAATCAAACACTGAAGCTTTCTTT. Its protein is CASSPTGESNTEAFF.

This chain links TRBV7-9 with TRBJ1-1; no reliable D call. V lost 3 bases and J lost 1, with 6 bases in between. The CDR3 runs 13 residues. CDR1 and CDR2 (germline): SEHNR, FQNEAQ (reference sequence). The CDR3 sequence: CASSFSGNTEAFF. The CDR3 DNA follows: TGTGCCAGCAGCTTTTCGGGGAACACTGAAGCTTTCTTT.

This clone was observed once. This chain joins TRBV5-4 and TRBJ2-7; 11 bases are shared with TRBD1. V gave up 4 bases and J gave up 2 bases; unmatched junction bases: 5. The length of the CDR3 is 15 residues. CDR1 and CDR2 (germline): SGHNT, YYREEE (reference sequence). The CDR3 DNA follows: TGTGCCAGCAGCCAAAGGGACAGGGGGGCCTACGAGCAGTACTTC. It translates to CASSQRDRGAYEQYF.

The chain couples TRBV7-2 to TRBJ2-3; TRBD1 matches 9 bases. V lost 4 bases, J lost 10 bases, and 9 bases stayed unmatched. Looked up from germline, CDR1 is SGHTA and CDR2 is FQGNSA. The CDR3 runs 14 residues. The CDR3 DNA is TGTGCCAGCAGCTCCGGGACAGGGAATTGGGCGCAGTATTTT. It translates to CASSSGTGNWAQYF.

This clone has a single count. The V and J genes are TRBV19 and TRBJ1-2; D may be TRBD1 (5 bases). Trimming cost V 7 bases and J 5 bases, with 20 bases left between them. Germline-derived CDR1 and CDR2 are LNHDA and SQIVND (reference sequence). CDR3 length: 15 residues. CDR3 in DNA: TGTGCCAGTACCTCTGAGGCAGGGTTCCGTTATGGCTACACCTTC. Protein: CASTSEAGFRYGYTF.

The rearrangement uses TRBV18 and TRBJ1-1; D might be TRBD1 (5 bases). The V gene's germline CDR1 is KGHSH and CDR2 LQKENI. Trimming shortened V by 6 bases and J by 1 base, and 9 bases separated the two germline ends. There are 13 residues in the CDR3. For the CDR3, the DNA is TGTGCCAGCTCGGACAATCGGAACACTGAAGCTTTCTTT. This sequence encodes CASSDNRNTEAFF.